This entry features one TCR beta chain sequence. The antigen is undetermined. The ends were cut back, 8 bases at V and 5 bases at J, with 15 bases in the middle. The CDR3 is 13 amino acids. Germline CDR1 is SNHLY and CDR2 is FYNNEI. This record comes from a study of T cells in Graves' hyperthyroidism and ophthalmopathy. RNA transcripts gave rise to amplified TCR beta CDR3 regions. TCR CDR3 underwent first-round RT-PCR with the HTBI primer set. TCRdb re-derived calls from the multiplex PCR reads in MiXCR, one entry per CDR3 protein. The table includes around 290,000 distinct CDR3 sequences, approximately 14% detected once. Study-wide results and limits: Most thyroid-expanded clonotypes above 0.001 were also found in blood.

The TCR was taken from a woman aged 40 to 50 with Graves' hyperthyroidism. What was sequenced was blood. The gene calls are TRBV2 and TRBJ2-5, with D perhaps TRBD1 (5 bases). The CDR3 region has the DNA TGTGCCAGCGGCAGGGCCGCCGGGGAGACCCAGTACTTC. Translated: CASGRAAGETQYF. The whole variable domain, filled in from reference TRBV2 and TRBJ2-5, reads EPEVTQTPSHQVTQMGQEVILRCVPISNHLYFYWYRQILGQKVEFLVSFYNNEISEKSEIFDDQFSVERPDGSNFTLKIRSTKLEDSAMYFCASGRAAGETQYFGPGTRLLVL.